This T cell receptor beta chain appears in the sequencing data of a study of CD8+ T cells in alopecia areata. Study observations and caveats: Throughout tofacitinib, many expanded lesional clones continued to persist in scalp and blood. Among the 100 top clones, expanded CD8+ clones, like scalp clonality, were significantly decreased by tofacitinib.

With respect to this clone: Its antigen is as yet unknown.

The treatment is: oral pan-JAK inhibitor, 5-10 mg twice daily. Specimens obtained from alopecia areata patients comprised lesional scalp punch biopsies and peripheral blood. Following extraction, RNA underwent reverse transcription to cDNA, which served as the sequencing template. Sequencing used immunoSEQ multiplex PCR; TCRdb keeps in-frame clones, though not all of them. The sample consists of fewer than 250,000 clones, roughly 66% of them appearing once. The sequence derives from a human donor with alopecia areata. The material was CD4+ T cells sorted from blood, obtained at week 24, from a patient treated with tofacitinib.

CDR3 in DNA: TGCGCCAGCAGTCAGGGGGCGCGGAGCAATCAGCCCCAGCATTTT. Translation: CASSQGARSNQPQHF. The chain links TRBV10-2 to TRBJ1-5; 8 nucleotides line up with TRBD1. Germline assignment: CDR1 WSHSY and CDR2 SAAADI. CDR3 length equals 15 residues. Trimming at V came to 5 bases and at J to 1 base, leaving 4 bases not matched to a gene.